The clone carrying this T cell receptor (beta chain) has more than one count but fewer than ten. Its antigen is undetermined. The sample is drawn from a study of T cell repertoires in cytomegalovirus infection. Findings and limits, study-wide: It was HLA-C-restricted CMV-specific TCR beta clonotypes that dominated the response ex vivo.

From germline, CDR1 is LGHNA and CDR2 YNFKEQ. This CDR3 contains 16 residues. Trimming left V 0 bases short and J 7 bases short, with 19 bases between. TCRdb recomputed calls from the reads with MiXCR, one row per CDR3 protein. The top ten clones hold over 60% of a sample with roughly 87,000 distinct CDR3 sequences, 25% to 30% of them seen once. The chain combines TRBV4-2 with TRBJ2-7; D possibly corresponds to TRBD1 (5 bases). The clonotype originates from a human donor in good health (CMV status not recorded). Some clones in this sample may be carry-over from other donors' samples. The sequencing used CD8+ T cells from cultured PBMCs, collected from culture after CMV antigen stimulation. CDR3 in DNA: TGTGCCAGCAGCCAAGAATACGAGACAGAGTTTGGTGAGCAGTACTTC. It is translated as CASSQEYETEFGEQYF.